The 18 T cell receptor beta chains presented below share a single source sample, sequenced in a study of Graves' ophthalmopathy and Graves' hyperthyroidism (dated by TCRdb to 2016 to 2018). Reads for this sample came from an Illumina HiSeq 2000. For repertoire sequencing, TCR beta CDR3 regions were amplified from RNA transcripts. A first-round RT-PCR used HTBI primers with the Qiagen OneStep RT-PCR kit, followed by a second-round multiplex PCR, size selection and purification. The public reads were reanalyzed by TCRdb: fastp trimming at Q25, MiXCR alignment, in-frame beta chains only. Identical CDR3 proteins give one entry, which carries the most common genes and DNA. The sample table contains some 520,000 distinct CDR3 sequences; only one count was recorded for around 15% of them. The ten largest clones represent 9.5% to 10% of the sample. Sequencing was performed on blood. The receptor source for this set is a woman aged 25 to 39 with Graves' ophthalmopathy. Donor details come from another sample of the same person, matched by shared clones.

The sample holds many counts of this clonotype. The chain is built from TRBV6-5 and TRBJ1-5; the D is unclear. The V end was cut by 2 bases, the J end by 4 bases, with 9 bases between. Germline lookup yields CDR1 MNHEY and CDR2 SVGAGI. The CDR3 spans 14 residues. CDR3 DNA: TGTGCCAGCAGTTACGTCGGAGCTAATCAGCCCCAGCATTTT. It codes for CASSYVGANQPQHF.

This clonotype was detected ten times or more. The V and J genes are TRBV28 and TRBJ1-2, with D perhaps matching TRBD1 (5 bases). V lost 4 bases and J lost 8, with 20 bases in between. The CDR3 covers 15 residues. Germline CDR1 reads MDHEN; CDR2 reads SYDVKM. The CDR3 sequence: CASSSRRTPYGGYTF. The CDR3, as DNA: TGTGCCAGCAGTTCCCGTCGGACACCATATGGGGGCTACACCTTC.

In this sample, this clonotype turned up a few times. The rearrangement joins TRBV3-1 to TRBJ1-2; no reliable D call. With 0 bases removed from V and 3 bases from J, the gap between germline ends came to 8 bases. CDR1 LGHDT and CDR2 YNNKEL come from the germline V gene (reference sequence). The CDR3 spans 14 residues. This chain's CDR3 is CASSQDPLHYGYTF. The DNA for the CDR3 is TGTGCCAGCAGCCAAGATCCGTTGCACTATGGCTACACCTTC.

In its sample, this clonotype was seen a few times. The V call is TRBV24-1, the J call TRBJ1-5; D perhaps matches TRBD1 (6 bases). The ends were cut back, 5 bases at V and 0 bases at J, with 7 bases in the middle. The germline V gene encodes CDR1 KGHDR and CDR2 SFDVKD. This CDR3 region has 14 residues. The CDR3 protein is CATSGTASNQPQHF. In DNA form, the CDR3 reads TGTGCCACCAGTGGGACAGCTAGCAATCAGCCCCAGCATTTT.

In its sample, this clonotype was seen many times. The CDR3 DNA sequence: TGCAGTGCTAGAGGGCTAGGAGAGGGCCACGAGCAGTACTTC. Its translation: CSARGLGEGHEQYF. This chain links TRBV20-1 with TRBJ2-7, with a weak D call TRBD2 (5 bases). The CDR3 has 14 residues. Germline V CDR1 and CDR2: DFQATT, SNEGSKA (reference sequence). V dropped 1 base and J dropped 5 bases, with 15 bases sitting between them.

This clonotype was observed a few times. This rearrangement joins TRBV6-5 to TRBJ2-2, with D possibly matching TRBD1 (5 bases). V was shortened by 2 bases and J by 6 bases, with 10 bases between the two germline ends. Germline CDR1 and CDR2: MNHEY and SVGAGI. The CDR3 loop spans 14 amino acids. CDR3 region: CASSYRQTAGELFF. For the CDR3, the DNA is TGTGCCAGCAGTTACCGACAGACAGCCGGGGAGCTGTTTTTT.

There are many counts of this clonotype. The rearrangement joins TRBV20-1 to TRBJ1-6, with D perhaps matching TRBD1 (5 bases). CDR1 DFQATT and CDR2 SNEGSKA come from the germline V gene (reference sequence). V was shortened by 3 bases and J by 7 bases, with 16 bases between the two germline ends. The length of the CDR3 is 15 residues. CDR3 sequence: CSARGRGTQNSPLHF. CDR3 bases: TGCAGTGCTAGGGGGAGAGGGACCCAAAATTCACCCCTCCACTTT.

This clonotype was seen at least ten times. This may arise from a read error, as a much more abundant clone is one base away. This sequence joins TRBV12-3 or TRBV12-4 and TRBJ1-5; TRBD1 matches at 9 bases. With V trimmed by 5 bases and J by 12 bases, 11 bases remained unmatched. The CDR3 totals 14 residues. The CDR3 DNA reads TGTGCCAGCAGTCCCCCGGGACAGGGTGCGCTCCAGCATTTT. Translating it yields CASSPPGQGALQHF.

The sample holds a few counts of this clonotype. A single base separates this from a much larger clone, so it may be a read error. V is TRBV6-1 and J is TRBJ2-2; TRBD2 aligns across 11 bases. Germline-derived CDR1 and CDR2 are MNHNS and SASEGT. V dropped 6 bases and J dropped 6; count of bases not matched to a gene: 6. This CDR3 spans 15 amino acids. CDR3 region: CASRSTSGTAGELFF. CDR3 nucleotide sequence: TGTGCCAGCAGGTCGACTAGCGGGACAGCCGGGGAGCTGTTTTTT.

This clonotype has ten or more counts. This sequence joins TRBV28 and TRBJ2-5; TRBD2 aligns across 9 bases. CDR1 is MDHEN, CDR2 SYDVKM, per germline. The CDR3 runs to 18 residues. Trimming took 5 bases from V and 1 from J; bases not matched to a gene: 14. The CDR3, as DNA: TGTGCCAGCAGTCCGCCGAATAGACTAGCGGTGCTCCAAGAGACCCAGTACTTC. It translates to CASSPPNRLAVLQETQYF.

There are many counts of this clonotype. V and J are TRBV12-3 or TRBV12-4 and TRBJ1-2; 8 bases fit TRBD1. The CDR3 contains 16 residues. Unmatched junction bases numbered 9, after V lost 6 bases and J lost 0 bases. Here the CDR3 DNA reads TGTGCCAGCAGGTCAGGACAGGGCGCGTCTAACTATGGCTACACCTTC. Encoded protein: CASRSGQGASNYGYTF.

This clonotype appeared a single time. This chain uses TRBV11-2 with TRBJ1-2; D remains unclear. V was cut by 6 bases and J by 8 bases, with 7 bases left in between. This CDR3 has 10 residues. The germline V gene encodes CDR1 SGHAT and CDR2 FQNNGV. Here the CDR3 DNA reads TGTGCCAGCAGGGGAAGCGGCTACACCTTC. Protein: CASRGSGYTF.

The sample holds many counts of this clonotype. The V gene is TRBV12-3 or TRBV12-4, the J gene TRBJ1-1; unclear D gene. Between the trimmed V and J ends, which lost 6 bases and 5 bases, there was a span of 10 bases. This CDR3 is 12 amino acids long. In DNA, the CDR3 is TGTGCCAGCAGGAGGACCCAAACTGAAGCTTTCTTT. Protein sequence: CASRRTQTEAFF.

This clonotype was seen a handful of times. The chain joins TRBV11-2 to TRBJ2-7, with TRBD2 matching over 11 bases. Per the germline V gene, CDR1 is SGHAT and CDR2 is FQNNGV. This CDR3 spans 11 amino acids. V shed 4 bases and J 11 bases; nucleotides not matched to a gene: 1. The CDR3 reads CASSSGLAEYF. The CDR3 nucleotides read TGTGCCAGCAGCTCGGGACTAGCGGAGTACTTC.

The chain couples TRBV12-3 or TRBV12-4 to TRBJ1-2; no clear D gene. Deletions cut 4 bases from V and 0 bases from J, with 12 bases between. The CDR3 runs 15 residues. CDR3 bases: TGTGCCAGCAGTTCACTGGGCGCCTCTAACTATGGCTACACCTTC. This gives the protein CASSSLGASNYGYTF.

V is TRBV2 and J is TRBJ2-5; 8 bases are shared with TRBD1. After removal of 2 bases from V and 10 bases from J, the junction contained 6 bases not matched to a gene. CDR1 is SNHLY, CDR2 FYNNEI, per germline. CDR3 length: 13 residues. As DNA, the CDR3 is TGTGCCAGCAGTGAAAGGGGACAGGAGTTCCAGTACTTC. This encodes CASSERGQEFQYF.

This clonotype has at least ten counts. The chain combines TRBV14 with TRBJ1-1; D perhaps matches TRBD1 (5 bases). CDR1 SGHDN and CDR2 FVKESK come from the germline V gene. The CDR3 has 18 residues. V lost 5 bases and J 1 base, leaving 23 bases between the germline ends. CDR3 nucleotides: TGTGCCAGCAGCGGCCGGCTTCCGGGACCCTTTTCGAACACTGAAGCTTTCTTT. This codes for CASSGRLPGPFSNTEAFF.

This clonotype showed up many times. The V gene is TRBV20-1, the J gene TRBJ2-7, with D possibly TRBD2 on 5 matching bases. Trimming removed 0 bases at V and 6 bases at J, with 9 bases between. Germline CDR1 DFQATT, CDR2 SNEGSKA (reference sequence). The CDR3 contains 12 residues. CDR3 sequence (DNA): TGCAGTGCTAGAGAAGAGGGTCCCGAGCAGTACTTC. It specifies CSAREEGPEQYF.